The present T cell receptor beta chain was sequenced within a study of blood T cell repertoires in COVID-19. Study at large: COVID-19 samples collected from the United States, Italy and Spain covered acute and convalescent phases. T cells, B-cell-depleted T cells, or PBMCs supplied cDNA or gDNA.

In the study's own analysis: Estimated nucleated cell counts came from reference gene primer amplification. Sequencing was performed with immunoSEQ multiplex PCR; in TCRdb, only in-frame clones are kept and a portion is missing. That table is the source of V, J and clone size, and D and trimming were worked out from the DNA. The table lists about 110,000 clones, approximately 90% of them singletons. V was cut by 8 bases and J by 5 bases, with 22 bases left in between. CDR3 length: 16 amino acids. Germline V gene data show CDR1 as SNHLY and CDR2 as FYNNEI. The V and J genes are TRBV2 and TRBJ2-1; D is possibly TRBD2 (5 bases). This TCR derives from a human donor in a cohort sampled during active COVID-19. The source material was peripheral blood. As DNA, the CDR3 is TGTGCCAGCGGAGTGAACCGGGATCGACCTGACAATGAGCAGTTCTTC. The encoded protein is CASGVNRDRPDNEQFF. The complete variable domain, with remaining parts taken from reference TRBV2 and TRBJ2-1, reads EPEVTQTPSHQVTQMGQEVILRCVPISNHLYFYWYRQILGQKVEFLVSFYNNEISEKSEIFDDQFSVERPDGSNFTLKIRSTKLEDSAMYFCASGVNRDRPDNEQFFGPGTRLTVL.